Listed below are T cell receptor beta chains from one sample, sequenced in a study of shared clonotypes between healthy human individuals. Repertoires were generated with immunoSEQ multiplex PCR, while TCRdb's copy carries only in-frame clones and drops some. The sample has hundreds of thousands of clones, 85% to 95% seen once. Sequenced input: naive CD8+ T cells sorted from blood. These receptors came from a young woman in good health. The CDR3 runs from the conserved cysteine through the conserved F or W. D genes are given only for firm matches. Rows give clone size only sometimes, using once, few, many, or a class for an expanded clone.

V gene	clone size	D gene	J gene	CDR3 DNA	CDR3 protein
TRBV7-2	-	TRBD1	TRBJ2-7	TGTGCCAGCAGCTTAGAGGGGGCTCCCCCGTGGGAGCAGTACTTC	CASSLEGAPPWEQYF
TRBV6-1	-	TRBD1	TRBJ2-7	TGTGCCAGCAGGCCATTGAAGGGGGCGCCTGGCGAGCAGTACTTC	CASRPLKGAPGEQYF
TRBV13	-	-	TRBJ2-1	TGTGCCAGCAGCTTTCAGGGAGGTGAGCAGTTCTTC	CASSFQGGEQFF
TRBV5-4	-	TRBD2	TRBJ2-7	TGTGCCAGCAGCTCGAGCGGGAGGGGGCCCTACCGGTCCTACGAGCAGTACTTC	CASSSSGRGPYRSYEQYF
TRBV11-3	once	-	TRBJ2-5	TGTGCCAGCAGCAATTCCCAAGAGACCCAGTACTTC	CASSNSQETQYF
TRBV7-6	-	TRBD2	TRBJ2-1	TGTGCCAGCAGCCCCATGACTAGCGGGTCCAACAATGAGCAGTTCTTC	CASSPMTSGSNNEQFF
TRBV6-5	-	-	TRBJ1-1	TGTAAGAAGGGAGGGCGGCACACTGAAGCTTTCTTT	CKKGGRHTEAFF
TRBV5-1	-	TRBD1	TRBJ1-1	TGCGCCAGCAGCGCTCGACAGGGGGGAAACACTGAAGCTTTCTTT	CASSARQGGNTEAFF
TRBV5-4	-	-	TRBJ1-2	TGTGCCAGCAGGTCTCGTGGAGGCTATGGCTACACCTTC	CASRSRGGYGYTF
TRBV7-9	-	TRBD2	TRBJ2-1	TGTGCCAGCAGCCCCATTTTTCTAGCGGGAGGGAGCTCCTACAATGAGCAGTTCTTC	CASSPIFLAGGSSYNEQFF
TRBV7-9	-	-	TRBJ1-1	TGTGCCAGCAGCTCCTTCCGAACAGGGAGCCCTGAAGCTTTCTTT	CASSSFRTGSPEAFF
TRBV29-1	-	TRBD2	TRBJ2-1	TGCAGCGTTGAAGGAGACCAGCCACGGACTAGCGGAGGCTCCTACAATGAGCAGTTCTTC	CSVEGDQPRTSGGSYNEQFF
TRBV2	-	TRBD2	TRBJ2-7	TGTGCCAGCAGTGAGACTAGCGGACTCTACGAGCAGTACTTC	CASSETSGLYEQYF
TRBV28	-	TRBD2	TRBJ2-1	TGTGCCAGCAGCCACACTTTAGCGGGAGGGAACAATGAGCAGTTCTTC	CASSHTLAGGNNEQFF
TRBV2	-	TRBD1	TRBJ1-5	TGTGCCAGCTCCAGGACAGGGGCGGGCAATCAGCCCCAGCATTTT	CASSRTGAGNQPQHF
TRBV15	-	-	TRBJ1-3	TGTGCCACCAGCAGAGAGAATGGAAACACCATATATTTT	CATSRENGNTIYF
TRBV6-5	-	-	TRBJ2-6	TGTGCCAGCACCCCGTTTAGGTCTGGGGCCAACGTCCTGACTTTC	CASTPFRSGANVLTF
TRBV28	-	TRBD1	TRBJ1-1	TGTGCCAGCCTCCGACAGGGGGCAGTCACTGAAGCTTTCTTT	CASLRQGAVTEAFF